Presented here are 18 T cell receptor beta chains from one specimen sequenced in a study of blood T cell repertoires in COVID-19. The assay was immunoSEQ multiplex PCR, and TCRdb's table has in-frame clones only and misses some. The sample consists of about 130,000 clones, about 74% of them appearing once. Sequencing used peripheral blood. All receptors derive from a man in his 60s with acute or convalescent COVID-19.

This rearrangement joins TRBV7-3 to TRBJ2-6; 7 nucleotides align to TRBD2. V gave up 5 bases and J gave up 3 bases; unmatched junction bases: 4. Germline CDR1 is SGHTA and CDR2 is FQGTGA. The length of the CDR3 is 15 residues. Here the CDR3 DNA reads TGTGCCAGCAGCCCCGGGGGGTTTGGGGCCAACGTCCTGACTTTC. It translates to CASSPGGFGANVLTF. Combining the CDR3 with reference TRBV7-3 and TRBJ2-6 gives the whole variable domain GAGVSQTPSNKVTEKGKYVELRCDPISGHTALYWYRQSLGQGPEFLIYFQGTGAADDSGLPNDRFFAVRPEGSVSTLKIQRTERGDSAVYLCASSPGGFGANVLTFGAGSRLTVL.

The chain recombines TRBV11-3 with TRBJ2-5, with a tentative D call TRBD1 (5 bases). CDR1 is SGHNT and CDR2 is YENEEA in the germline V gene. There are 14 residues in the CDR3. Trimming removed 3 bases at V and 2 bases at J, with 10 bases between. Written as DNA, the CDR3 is TGTGCCAGCAGCTTGGGTCCAGGGCAAGAGACCCAGTACTTC. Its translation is CASSLGPGQETQYF.

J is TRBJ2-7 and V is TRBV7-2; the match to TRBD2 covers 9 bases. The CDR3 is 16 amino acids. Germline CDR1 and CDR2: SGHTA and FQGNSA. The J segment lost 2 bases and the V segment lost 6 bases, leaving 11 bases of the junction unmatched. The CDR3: CASSPGGAGGTYEQYF. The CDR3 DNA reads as TGTGCCAGCAGTCCAGGTGGAGCGGGGGGAACCTACGAGCAGTACTTC.

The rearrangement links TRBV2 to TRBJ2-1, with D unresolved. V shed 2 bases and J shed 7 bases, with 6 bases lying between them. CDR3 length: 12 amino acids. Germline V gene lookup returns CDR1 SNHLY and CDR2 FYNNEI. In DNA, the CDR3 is TGTGCCAGCAGTGAATCCGGGAATGAGCAGTTCTTC. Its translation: CASSESGNEQFF. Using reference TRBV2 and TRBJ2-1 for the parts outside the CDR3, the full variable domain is EPEVTQTPSHQVTQMGQEVILRCVPISNHLYFYWYRQILGQKVEFLVSFYNNEISEKSEIFDDQFSVERPDGSNFTLKIRSTKLEDSAMYFCASSESGNEQFFGPGTRLTVL.

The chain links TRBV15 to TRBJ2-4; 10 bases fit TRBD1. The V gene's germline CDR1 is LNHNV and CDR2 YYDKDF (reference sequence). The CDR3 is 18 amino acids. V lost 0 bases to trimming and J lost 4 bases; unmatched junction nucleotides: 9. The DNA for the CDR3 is TGTGCCACCAGCAGAGATTTTTTGACAGGGGGCGAAAAAAACATTCAGTACTTC. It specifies CATSRDFLTGGEKNIQYF.

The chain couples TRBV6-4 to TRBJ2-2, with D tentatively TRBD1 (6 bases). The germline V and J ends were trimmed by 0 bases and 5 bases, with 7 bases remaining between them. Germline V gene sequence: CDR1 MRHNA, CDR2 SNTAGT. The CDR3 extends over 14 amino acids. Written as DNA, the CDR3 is TGTGCCAGCAGTGACTCAACAGGGACCGGGGAGCTGTTTTTT. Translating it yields CASSDSTGTGELFF.

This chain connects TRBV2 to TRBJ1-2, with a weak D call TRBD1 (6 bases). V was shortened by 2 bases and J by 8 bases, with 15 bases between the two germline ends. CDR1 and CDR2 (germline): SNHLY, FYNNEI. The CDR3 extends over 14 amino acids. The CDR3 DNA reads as TGTGCCAGCAGTGAACAGGGGTCCGTTTGGGGCTACACCTTC. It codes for CASSEQGSVWGYTF.

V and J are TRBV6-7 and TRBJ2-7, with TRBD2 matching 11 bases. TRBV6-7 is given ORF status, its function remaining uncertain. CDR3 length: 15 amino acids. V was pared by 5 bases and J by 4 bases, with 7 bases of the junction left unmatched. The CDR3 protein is CASSHGTSGIYEQYF. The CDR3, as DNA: TGTGCCAGCAGTCACGGGACTAGCGGCATATACGAGCAGTACTTC.

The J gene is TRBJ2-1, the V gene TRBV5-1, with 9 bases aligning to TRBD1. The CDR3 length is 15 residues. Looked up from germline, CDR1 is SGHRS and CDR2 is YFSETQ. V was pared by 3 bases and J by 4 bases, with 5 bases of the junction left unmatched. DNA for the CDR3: TGCGCCAGCAGCTACGGACAGGGGACATACAATGAGCAGTTCTTC. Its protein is CASSYGQGTYNEQFF.

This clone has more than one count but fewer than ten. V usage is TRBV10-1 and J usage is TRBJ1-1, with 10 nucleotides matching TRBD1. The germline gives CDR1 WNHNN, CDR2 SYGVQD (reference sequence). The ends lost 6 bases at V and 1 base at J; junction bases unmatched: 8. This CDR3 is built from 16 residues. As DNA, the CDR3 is TGCGCCAGCAGCTCCGGACAGGGGGTTGCGAACACTGAAGCTTTCTTT. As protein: CASSSGQGVANTEAFF.

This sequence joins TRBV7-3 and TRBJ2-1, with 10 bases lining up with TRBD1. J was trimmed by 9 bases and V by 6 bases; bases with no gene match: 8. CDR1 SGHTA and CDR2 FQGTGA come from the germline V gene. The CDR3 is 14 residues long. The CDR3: CASRRGTGASEQFF. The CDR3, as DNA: TGTGCCAGCAGGCGCGGGACAGGGGCTTCTGAGCAGTTCTTC.

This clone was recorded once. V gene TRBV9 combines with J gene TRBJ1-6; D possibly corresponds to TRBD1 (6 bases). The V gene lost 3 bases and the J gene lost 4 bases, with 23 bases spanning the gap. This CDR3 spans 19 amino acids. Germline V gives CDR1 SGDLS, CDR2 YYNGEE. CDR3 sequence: CASSDPMETGKNYNSPLHF. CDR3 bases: TGTGCCAGCAGCGATCCGATGGAAACAGGGAAAAATTATAATTCACCCCTCCACTTT.

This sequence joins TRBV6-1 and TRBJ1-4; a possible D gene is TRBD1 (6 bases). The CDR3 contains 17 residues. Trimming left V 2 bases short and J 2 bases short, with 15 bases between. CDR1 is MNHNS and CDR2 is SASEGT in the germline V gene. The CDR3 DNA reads TGTGCCAGCAGTGAACCCTACCACAGGGTTACTAATGAAAAACTGTTTTTT. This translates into CASSEPYHRVTNEKLFF.

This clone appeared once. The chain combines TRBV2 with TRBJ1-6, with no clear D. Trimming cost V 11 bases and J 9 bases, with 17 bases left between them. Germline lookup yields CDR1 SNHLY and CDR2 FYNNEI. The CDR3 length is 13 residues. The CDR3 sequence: CAGRTEGASPLHF. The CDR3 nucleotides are TGTGCCGGTCGCACGGAGGGCGCTTCACCCCTCCACTTT.

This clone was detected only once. CDR3 nucleotides: TGCGCCAGCAGCTCTACACTAGCCTCCTACGAGCAGTACTTC. It specifies CASSSTLASYEQYF. This chain links TRBV5-1 with TRBJ2-7, with a tentative D call TRBD2 (6 bases). There are 14 residues in the CDR3. The V end lost 3 bases, the J end lost 0 bases, and 10 bases lay between the germline ends. The germline V gene has CDR1 SGHRS and CDR2 YFSETQ.

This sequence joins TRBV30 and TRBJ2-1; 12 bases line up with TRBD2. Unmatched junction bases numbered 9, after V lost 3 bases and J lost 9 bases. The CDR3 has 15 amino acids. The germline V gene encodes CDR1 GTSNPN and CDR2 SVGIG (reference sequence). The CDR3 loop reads CAWSRTGTSGPEQFF. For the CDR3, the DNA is TGTGCCTGGAGCCGTACCGGGACTAGCGGGCCTGAGCAGTTCTTC.

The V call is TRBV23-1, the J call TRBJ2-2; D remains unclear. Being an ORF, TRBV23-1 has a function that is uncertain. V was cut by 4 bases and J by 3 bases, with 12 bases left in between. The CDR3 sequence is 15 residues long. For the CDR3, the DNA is TGCGCCAGCAGTCCCCCTAGACGGGACACCGGGGAGCTGTTTTTT. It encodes CASSPPRRDTGELFF.

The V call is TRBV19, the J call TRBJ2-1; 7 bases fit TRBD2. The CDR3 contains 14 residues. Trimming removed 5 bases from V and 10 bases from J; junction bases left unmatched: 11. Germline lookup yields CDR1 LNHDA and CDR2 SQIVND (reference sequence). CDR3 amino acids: CASSWGGGSYEQFF. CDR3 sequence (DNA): TGTGCCAGTAGTTGGGGCGGGGGAAGCTACGAGCAGTTCTTC. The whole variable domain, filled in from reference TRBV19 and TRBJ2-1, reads DGGITQSPKYLFRKEGQNVTLSCEQNLNHDAMYWYRQDPGQGLRLIYYSQIVNDFQKGDIAEGYSVSREKKESFPLTVTSAQKNPTAFYLCASSWGGGSYEQFFGPGTRLTVL.